This TCR beta chain was captured in a study of T cell changes during pregnancy in multiple sclerosis. There are 12 residues in the CDR3. Germline-derived CDR1 and CDR2 are GTSNPN and SVGIG (reference sequence). The ends were cut back, 5 bases at V and 7 bases at J, with 15 bases in the middle. Profiled with immunoSEQ multiplex PCR; TCRdb holds only in-frame clones, not every one. The table has about 59,000 clones, 85% to 95% seen once. The TCR comes from a female donor with multiple sclerosis, enrolled in a pregnancy study. The gene calls are TRBV30 and TRBJ2-7; TRBD2 might be the D (6 bases). The sequencing here drew on CD8+ T cells from peripheral blood mononuclear cells, taken in the third trimester of pregnancy. CDR3 protein: CAWGAGSGEQYF. The CDR3 nucleotides read TGTGCCTGGGGCGCGGGGTCGGGGGAGCAGTACTTC.